Below, 19 T cell receptor beta chains from the same sample are listed, as sequenced in a study of blood T cell repertoires in COVID-19. Clones were sequenced by immunoSEQ multiplex PCR, and TCRdb holds only the in-frame ones, with some missing. The repertoire includes about 220,000 clones, 80% to 85% of them detected once, and over 2.5% sits in the top ten. The sequencing input was peripheral blood. These receptors came from a woman under 40 who had recovered from COVID-19.

The V call is TRBV5-1, the J call TRBJ2-3; 10 positions match TRBD1. The CDR3 loop spans 15 amino acids. CDR1 and CDR2 from the germline V gene are SGHRS and YFSETQ. V gave up 5 bases and J gave up 6 bases; unmatched junction bases: 9. In DNA, the CDR3 is TGCGCCAGCAGTCTAACCGGGACAGGGGAGGATACGCAGTATTTT. Encoded protein: CASSLTGTGEDTQYF. Using reference TRBV5-1 and TRBJ2-3 for the parts outside the CDR3, the full variable domain is KAGVTQTPRYLIKTRGQQVTLSCSPISGHRSVSWYQQTPGQGLQFLFEYFSETQRNKGNFPGRFSGRQFSNSRSEMNVSTLELGDSALYLCASSLTGTGEDTQYFGPGTRLTVL.

The rearrangement uses TRBV19 and TRBJ1-5; no clear D gene. V lost 3 bases and J lost 6, with 12 bases in between. The length of the CDR3 is 14 residues. From germline, CDR1 is LNHDA and CDR2 SQIVND (reference sequence). The CDR3 nucleotides read TGTGCCAGTAGTATCCCCTTTAGCGGTCAGCCCCAGCATTTT. It is translated as CASSIPFSGQPQHF.

The V gene is TRBV5-1, the J gene TRBJ1-4; possible D gene TRBD1, 5 bases. The CDR3 length is 14 residues. Trimming removed 0 bases from V and 7 bases from J, with 10 bases in between. Germline CDR1 is SGHRS and CDR2 is YFSETQ. CDR3 sequence reads: CASSLGRGFEKLFF. CDR3 DNA sequence: TGCGCCAGCAGCTTGGGTAGGGGCTTTGAAAAACTGTTTTTT.

J is TRBJ2-3 and V is TRBV5-1, with TRBD1 matching over 9 bases. The CDR3 length is 15 residues. From germline, CDR1 is SGHRS and CDR2 YFSETQ. Trimming at V came to 7 bases and at J to 6 bases, leaving 12 bases not matched to a gene. In DNA form, the CDR3 reads TGCGCCAGCGTACAGGGGGCATATAATCGGGATACGCAGTATTTT. Amino acids: CASVQGAYNRDTQYF.

Regarding this clone: At the DNA level, this CDR3 is encoded by other sequences in the same sample as well. This chain links TRBV5-1 with TRBJ1-1, with D possibly being TRBD1 (5 bases). Germline CDR1 reads SGHRS; CDR2 reads YFSETQ. The CDR3 loop spans 15 amino acids. V was clipped by 0 bases and J by 0 bases, with 9 bases between them. In DNA, the CDR3 is TGCGCCAGCAGCTTGGAGGCAGGGCTGAACACTGAAGCTTTCTTT. It specifies CASSLEAGLNTEAFF. The variable domain in full, with the rest retrieved from reference TRBV5-1 and TRBJ1-1, is KAGVTQTPRYLIKTRGQQVTLSCSPISGHRSVSWYQQTPGQGLQFLFEYFSETQRNKGNFPGRFSGRQFSNSRSEMNVSTLELGDSALYLCASSLEAGLNTEAFFGQGTRLTVV.

This clone was observed once. V usage is TRBV5-4 and J usage is TRBJ2-5; D not certain. The length of the CDR3 is 14 residues. V dropped 0 bases and J dropped 5 bases, with 11 bases sitting between them. Germline V lookup: CDR1 SGHNT, CDR2 YYREEE (reference sequence). The CDR3 bases are TGTGCCAGCAGCTTGGTTGACATGTTGGAGACCCAGTACTTC. Protein product: CASSLVDMLETQYF. Looking up the rest from reference TRBV5-4 and TRBJ2-5 gives the full variable domain: ETGVTQSPTHLIKTRGQQVTLRCSSQSGHNTVSWYQQALGQGPQFIFQYYREEENGRGNFPPRFSGLQFPNYSSELNVNALELDDSALYLCASSLVDMLETQYFGPGTRLLVL.

The chain employs TRBV4-2 and TRBJ2-3; 10 bases map to TRBD2. The CDR3 length is 17 residues. Germline CDR1 LGHNA, CDR2 YNFKEQ. V dropped 0 bases and J dropped 4; count of bases not matched to a gene: 7. DNA of the CDR3: TGTGCCAGCAGCCAAGAGGGATCTAGCGGGAGTGCAGATACGCAGTATTTT. Its translation is CASSQEGSSGSADTQYF.

The V gene is TRBV29-1, the J gene TRBJ2-2; 9 bases match TRBD1. J gave up 5 bases and V 5 bases, and 6 bases lay outside the gene matches. The germline V gene has CDR1 SQVTM and CDR2 ANQGSEA. The CDR3 runs to 14 residues. The CDR3 nucleotides read TGCAGCGTTATAGCCGGGACAGGGACCGGGGAGCTGTTTTTT. Translation: CSVIAGTGTGELFF.

The V call is TRBV28, the J call TRBJ2-5; the D gene is possibly TRBD2 (5 bases). The V end was cut by 7 bases, the J end by 2 bases, with 14 bases between. The CDR3 covers 14 residues. Germline-derived CDR1 and CDR2 are MDHEN and SYDVKM. CDR3 in amino acids: CASTPTGWQETQYF. As DNA, the CDR3 is TGTGCCAGCACCCCAACGGGGTGGCAAGAGACCCAGTACTTC.

This chain uses TRBV27 with TRBJ1-5; D ambiguous. This CDR3 contains 15 residues. Germline V gene sequence: CDR1 MNHEY, CDR2 SMNVEV (reference sequence). The V gene lost 6 bases and the J gene lost 3 bases, with 15 bases spanning the gap. CDR3 DNA sequence: TGTGCCAGCAGCCAATGGGCAGGCGACAATCAGCCCCAGCATTTT. Amino acids: CASSQWAGDNQPQHF.

This clone was counted a single time. This chain joins TRBV18 and TRBJ2-5; possible D gene TRBD1, 5 bases. V lost 8 bases, J lost 2 bases, and 9 bases lay in between. The CDR3 sequence is 12 residues long. Germline values: CDR1 KGHSH, CDR2 LQKENI. The CDR3 here is CASRRDQETQYF. CDR3 DNA sequence: TGTGCCAGCCGCAGGGATCAAGAGACCCAGTACTTC.

The rearrangement joins TRBV27 to TRBJ2-4; TRBD2 agrees at 8 bases. V was pared by 10 bases and J by 9 bases, with 11 bases of the junction left unmatched. The CDR3 spans 13 residues. The germline V gene encodes CDR1 MNHEY and CDR2 SMNVEV (reference sequence). CDR3 nucleotide sequence: TGTGCCACCCCCAGCGGGAGCCTGGGCATTCAGTACTTC. Encoded protein: CATPSGSLGIQYF.

This clone occurred once. V gene TRBV28 combines with J gene TRBJ2-7, with D possibly being TRBD1 (5 bases). V was clipped by 8 bases and J by 4 bases, with 15 bases between them. The germline gives CDR1 MDHEN, CDR2 SYDVKM. This CDR3 has 13 residues. The CDR3 coding sequence is TGTGCCAGCCTTCGGCAGGGATTATACGAGCAGTACTTC. Protein sequence: CASLRQGLYEQYF.

The chain uses TRBV15 and TRBJ1-2; tentatively, D is TRBD1 (6 bases). This CDR3 spans 14 amino acids. Germline loops: CDR1 LNHNV, CDR2 YYDKDF (reference sequence). V shed 3 bases and J shed 9 bases, with 17 bases lying between them. The DNA of the CDR3 is TGTGCCACCAGCAGGGATGGGACACGACAACGCTACACCTTC. It yields the protein CATSRDGTRQRYTF.

The genes are TRBV27 and TRBJ1-5; 7 nucleotides line up with TRBD1. Germline trimming cut 0 bases from V and 3 bases from J; bases unmatched to any gene: 5. The CDR3 loop spans 16 amino acids. Germline CDR1 MNHEY, CDR2 SMNVEV (reference sequence). The CDR3 loop is CASSLSTGLDNQPQHF. The DNA for the CDR3 is TGTGCCAGCAGTTTATCGACAGGGTTGGACAATCAGCCCCAGCATTTT.

Here the CDR3 reads CASKKRENDEQYF. Here the CDR3 DNA reads TGTGCCAGCAAGAAGCGGGAGAACGACGAGCAGTACTTC. J is TRBJ2-7 and V is TRBV6-5, with TRBD2 matching 8 bases. With 7 bases clipped from V and 5 bases from J, the junction kept 7 bases outside the gene matches. The CDR3 runs to 13 residues. Germline assignment: CDR1 MNHEY and CDR2 SVGAGI.

The CDR3: CASSERDKGATEAFF. Written as DNA, the CDR3 is TGCGCCAGCAGTGAAAGGGACAAAGGCGCCACTGAAGCTTTCTTT. V usage is TRBV10-2 and J usage is TRBJ1-1, with D possibly matching TRBD1 (6 bases). With 3 bases removed from V and 4 bases from J, the gap between germline ends came to 15 bases. Germline lookup yields CDR1 WSHSY and CDR2 SAAADI. This CDR3 is built from 15 residues.

The chain uses TRBV5-4 and TRBJ2-7; 9 nucleotides align to TRBD1. Germline V gene data show CDR1 as SGHNT and CDR2 as YYREEE (reference sequence). The junction had 7 bases not matched to a gene; V was cut back by 3 bases and J by 6 bases. CDR3 size: 14 residues. CDR3 DNA: TGTGCCAGCAGCTCAAAGGACAGGGGTGGCGAGCAGTACTTC. This sequence encodes CASSSKDRGGEQYF. Full variable domain (remainder filled in from reference TRBV5-4 and TRBJ2-7): ETGVTQSPTHLIKTRGQQVTLRCSSQSGHNTVSWYQQALGQGPQFIFQYYREEENGRGNFPPRFSGLQFPNYSSELNVNALELDDSALYLCASSSKDRGGEQYFGPGTRLTVT.

The chain employs TRBV7-3 and TRBJ2-1; tentatively, D is TRBD1 (5 bases). CDR1 and CDR2 from the germline V gene are SGHTA and FQGTGA. The CDR3 runs 11 residues. The V end lost 5 bases, the J end lost 7 bases, and 6 bases lay between the germline ends. In DNA form, the CDR3 reads TGTGCCAGCAGCCAGGGTAATGAGCAGTTCTTC. Its protein product is CASSQGNEQFF.